This TCR beta chain was identified during a study of cytomegalovirus exposure and HLA in healthy donors (dated by TCRdb to 2017 to 2019). At the level of the whole study: According to a later analysis, the 120 validation repertoires were produced on the same platform as the roughly 600 repertoires of the first cohort. To predict cytomegalovirus infection status, the study combined high-throughput TCR immunosequencing, statistical association of individual TCRs with disease status, and machine learning. The study aimed to test whether cataloging public T cell receptors could reveal signatures of past pathogen exposure. Along with the roughly 700-subject first cohort, a separate validation cohort of over a hundred different subjects was used.

Donors formed part of the validation cohort, which comprised 95 to 150 subjects and was distinct from the first cohort of some 700 subjects. With regard to this clone: The specificity of this receptor is unknown. There are no base qualities to consult, and no much larger clone falls within one base.

CDR1 and CDR2, looked up from the germline V gene (reference sequence), are SEHNR and FQNEAQ. Germline trimming amounts to 5 bases on V and 0 bases on J, with 9 as the count of junction bases outside the gene matches. The CDR3 sequence holds 19 residues, the cysteine and phenylalanine included. Just CDR3 DNA is preserved here, 57 bases in frame from base 1. What the authors observed across the whole study: Most TCR sequences were observed very rarely across donors, whereas some public TCRs were present in many individuals. A few of the identified cytomegalovirus-associated TCR beta chains were confirmed in vitro to be specific for cytomegalovirus antigens. The study listed 164 TCR beta chains as associated with cytomegalovirus. Cytomegalovirus status was reported to be diagnosed by the classifier with high specificity and sensitivity in both the original and validation cohorts. A later analysis lacked HLA typing for the validation cohort, so it scored co-occurrence in that cohort across all 120 repertoires. Of the cluster scores, roughly 95% were above 0 in a later analysis, which found that TCRs clustered in the first cohort also tended to co-occur in the approximately 110 validation repertoires. It was suggested by the authors that the approach could potentially be generalized to other disease states and immunological phenotypes.

The library came from the immunoSEQ multiplex PCR assay. The study's processing was this. A statistical classification framework was developed to diagnose cytomegalovirus status using the catalog of TCR beta chain sequences. What TCRdb holds here is the immuneACCESS table cut down to in-frame rearrangements. Part of the clones is not present; checked against another copy, under half of the missing clones reflect an unresolved V gene, and the others are unexplained. V, J and clone size reflect that table, while D and trimming were determined from the DNA. The sample profile shows approximately 300,000 clones; about nine tenths of them were found once. The ten biggest clones cover about 0.91% of the sample.

This receptor was identified in a woman between 18 and 30 years old in good health and CMV-seronegative. Here the chain combines TRBV7-9 and TRBJ2-1; 14 bases in the junction line up with TRBD2. What was sequenced was PBMCs. CDR3 loop: CASSPPTSGRALSYNEQFF. At the DNA level, the sequence is TGTGCCAGCAGCCCCCCGACTAGCGGGAGGGCCCTCTCCTACAATGAGCAGTTCTTC.